Shown below are 21 T cell receptor beta chains from a single sample sequenced in a study of blood T cells in healthy people across ages. A sample-barcoded 5' primer and a J-beta primer mix were used in a second PCR of about 7 to 12 cycles. TCRdb re-called the 5' RACE reads through MiXCR, storing one row per CDR3 protein. The sample carries about 970,000 distinct CDR3 sequences, roughly 51% recorded once. Sequencing used blood. These receptors all stem from a woman aged 60-75 years in good health.

This clonotype was found once. The CDR3 loop reads CASSKGPNEQFF. The CDR3 DNA is TGTGCCAGCAGCAAAGGTCCCAATGAGCAGTTCTTC. The chain couples TRBV21-1 to TRBJ2-1. TRBV21-1 is tagged as a pseudogene. The CDR3 length is 12 residues.

The chain is built from TRBV15 and TRBJ2-2; no definite D call. Germline V gives CDR1 LNHNV, CDR2 YYDKDF (reference sequence). The CDR3 has 14 amino acids. The germline V and J ends were trimmed by 1 base and 6 bases, with 9 bases remaining between them. The CDR3, as DNA: TGTGCCACCAGCAGAGTTGTGGGGTCCGGGGAGCTGTTTTTT. Translating gives CATSRVVGSGELFF.

This sequence joins TRBV6-1 and TRBJ1-5; possible D gene TRBD1, 5 bases. Trimming left V 7 bases short and J 6 bases short, with 19 bases between. The germline V gene has CDR1 MNHNS and CDR2 SASEGT. The CDR3 covers 15 residues. Here the CDR3 DNA reads TGTGCCAGCATCCGCGGGGACGCGGGGGGTCAGCCCCAGCATTTT. This translates into CASIRGDAGGQPQHF.

The V gene is TRBV4-1, the J gene TRBJ1-3, with unresolved D. V lost 5 bases and J 4 bases, leaving 12 bases between the germline ends. Germline V gene sequence: CDR1 MGHRA, CDR2 YSYEKL. This CDR3 has 14 residues. The CDR3 region has the DNA TGCGCCAGCAGCTCGTGGGGAGAAGGAAACACCATATATTTT. This encodes CASSSWGEGNTIYF.

This clonotype was seen once. This chain uses TRBV7-3 with TRBJ2-1; D remains ambiguous. With 1 base removed from V and 5 bases from J, the gap between germline ends came to 9 bases. The CDR3 extends over 14 amino acids. CDR1 SGHTA and CDR2 FQGTGA come from the germline V gene. The DNA for the CDR3 is TGTGCCAGCAGCTTAAGTCCAGGTAACAATGAGCAGTTCTTC. Its translation: CASSLSPGNNEQFF.

This chain joins TRBV9 and TRBJ2-7; 11 bases fit TRBD1. The J call may not be correct, given that the DNA end is closer to TRBJ2-4. Looked up from germline, CDR1 is SGDLS and CDR2 is YYNGEE. The CDR3 is 16 residues long. This chain's CDR3 is CASSPRDRGLQNIQYF. In DNA form, the CDR3 reads TGTGCCAGCAGCCCACGGGACAGGGGGTTGCAGAACATTCAGTACTTC.

This clonotype was observed many times. The rearrangement links TRBV27 to TRBJ2-7, with D uncertain. The length of the CDR3 is 13 residues. V lost 3 bases and J lost 0, with 6 bases in between. The germline V gene has CDR1 MNHEY and CDR2 SMNVEV (reference sequence). The CDR3 DNA is TGTGCCAGCAGTTTCGCTTCCTCCTACGAGCAGTACTTC. Protein product: CASSFASSYEQYF.

Comments on this clonotype: A read error may account for a junction end that differs from germline. V gene TRBV7-2 combines with J gene TRBJ2-1; 8 nucleotides line up with TRBD2. Germline V gene sequence: CDR1 SGHTA, CDR2 FQGNSA. This CDR3 is built from 15 residues. The CDR3 protein is CVSSLQAGGINEQFF. The CDR3 DNA sequence: TGTGTCAGCAGCTTACAGGCGGGAGGAATCAATGAGCAGTTCTTC.

This clonotype showed up just a few times. The CDR3 loop reads CASRDHQLGEQYF. DNA for the CDR3: TGTGCCAGCCGCGACCACCAACTAGGCGAGCAGTACTTC. This chain links TRBV27 with TRBJ2-4, with D possibly TRBD2 on 5 matching bases. The DNA end is more similar to TRBJ2-7, so the J call may be wrong. The CDR3 consists of 13 residues. Germline V gives CDR1 MNHEY, CDR2 SMNVEV (reference sequence).

The chain links TRBV24-1 to TRBJ2-3, with a tentative D call TRBD2 (7 bases). V shed 6 bases and J shed 2 bases, with 14 bases lying between them. CDR3 length: 15 amino acids. The V gene's germline CDR1 is KGHDR and CDR2 SFDVKD. DNA of the CDR3: TGTGCCACCAGTTGGGGGGGCGTTACCACAGATACGCAGTATTTT. It translates to CATSWGGVTTDTQYF.

The chain uses TRBV28 and TRBJ2-4; D not certain. The tail of the sequence fits TRBJ2-7 better, so the J call may be wrong. Germline CDR1 is MDHEN and CDR2 is SYDVKM. The CDR3 runs to 16 residues. Written as DNA, the CDR3 is TGTGCCAGCAGTTTATCCCCAGCCGTAAGCTCCTACGAGCAGTACTTC. This sequence encodes CASSLSPAVSSYEQYF.

This clonotype was observed a handful of times. The V call is TRBV20-1, the J call TRBJ2-7, with 16 nucleotides matching TRBD2. In germline, CDR1 is DFQATT, CDR2 SNEGSKA (reference sequence). V dropped 3 bases and J dropped 5; count of bases not matched to a gene: 10. This CDR3 is built from 17 residues. Written as DNA, the CDR3 is TGCAGTGCTAGGGGACTAGCGGGAGGGCTAGACGATCACGAGCAGTACTTC. It specifies CSARGLAGGLDDHEQYF.

V and J are TRBV20-1 and TRBJ1-2; D call uncertain. CDR1 and CDR2 from the germline V gene are DFQATT and SNEGSKA (reference sequence). The CDR3 covers 10 residues. CDR3 coding DNA: TGCAGAGCTTCCCCGGGGGGCTACACCTTC. Translation: CRASPGGYTF.

This clonotype was seen more than once but under ten times. This chain links TRBV27 with TRBJ2-1, with 11 positions matching TRBD2. J was trimmed by 4 bases and V by 8 bases; bases with no gene match: 7. The CDR3 has 15 amino acids. The germline V gene has CDR1 MNHEY and CDR2 SMNVEV (reference sequence). The CDR3 is CASGSLAGGYNEQFF. The CDR3 bases are TGTGCCAGCGGGAGTTTAGCGGGAGGGTACAATGAGCAGTTCTTC.

This chain joins TRBV7-2 and TRBJ2-4, with D unresolved. TRBJ2-5 explains the end of the DNA better; the J call may be wrong. Germline CDR1 is SGHTA and CDR2 is FQGNSA. This CDR3 comprises 12 residues. The CDR3 loop reads CASSFLKETQYF. The CDR3 DNA follows: TGTGCCAGCAGCTTCCTTAAAGAGACCCAGTACTTC.

This clonotype was counted between two and nine times. The rearrangement uses TRBV12-3 or TRBV12-4 and TRBJ2-7, with D uncertain. The V end lost 8 bases, the J end lost 5 bases, and 19 bases lay between the germline ends. There are 14 residues in the CDR3. The CDR3: CASSPGFASDEQYF. CDR3 coding DNA: TGTGCCAGCTCCCCTGGTTTCGCCTCGGACGAGCAGTACTTC.

CDR3 protein: CASSLNAGAADTQYF. In nucleotides, the CDR3 is TGTGCCAGCTCCCTCAACGCGGGGGCTGCAGATACGCAGTATTTT. The gene calls are TRBV2 and TRBJ2-3, with D possibly matching TRBD2 (7 bases). Trimming stripped 8 bases from V and 4 bases from J, with 19 bases between. CDR3 length equals 15 residues. Germline lookup yields CDR1 SNHLY and CDR2 FYNNEI.

This clonotype was recorded only once. The chain has TRBV7-3 and TRBJ2-2; 9 bases align to TRBD1. This CDR3 has 14 amino acids. Trimming at V came to 6 bases and at J to 4 bases, leaving 3 bases not matched to a gene. The germline gives CDR1 SGHTA, CDR2 FQGTGA. The DNA for the CDR3 is TGTGCCAGCAGGACAGGGGGTCGCACCGGGGAGCTGTTTTTT. It is translated as CASRTGGRTGELFF.

V and J are TRBV4-2 and TRBJ2-7, with D perhaps TRBD2 (5 bases). In germline, CDR1 is LGHNA, CDR2 YNFKEQ. The CDR3 is 15 residues long. V lost 0 bases and J lost 4, with 13 bases in between. Here the CDR3 DNA reads TGTGCCAGCAGCCAAGATCTCGGGAACCTGTACGAGCAGTACTTC. It yields the protein CASSQDLGNLYEQYF.

The gene calls are TRBV29-1 and TRBJ2-7; D is perhaps TRBD1 or TRBD2 (5 bases each). Deletions cut 7 bases from V and 0 bases from J, with 13 bases between. The CDR3 is 13 residues long. The germline V gene encodes CDR1 SQVTM and CDR2 ANQGSEA. The CDR3 reads CSAGPSPSYEQYF. CDR3 DNA sequence: TGCAGCGCGGGGCCGTCCCCCTCCTACGAGCAGTACTTC.

With regard to this clonotype: One junction end does not reproduce the germline sequence, and a read error may be involved. The chain uses TRBV27 and TRBJ1-2; TRBD1 is a possible D gene (5 bases). CDR3 length equals 13 residues. Germline lookup yields CDR1 MNHEY and CDR2 SMNVEV (reference sequence). The CDR3 here is CVSSPGTVYGYTF. The DNA for the CDR3 is TGTGTCAGCAGTCCAGGGACTGTCTATGGCTACACCTTC.